This T cell receptor (beta chain) is drawn from a study of cytomegalovirus exposure and HLA in healthy donors. General observations from the study: Later analysis reportedly placed an Asian-associated ancestry cluster below the roughly 640-donor mean in N-insertions. Further analysis was carried out later, and it showed several of the most significant clusters appearing linked to common viral pathogens. The authors listed 164 TCR beta chains as cytomegalovirus-associated.

With 60 Vbeta and 13 Jbeta primers, the PCR was carried out. Data came from immunoSEQ multiplex PCR; TCRdb stores just in-frame clones and leaves some out. The sample shows about 130,000 clones, 75% to 85% of them seen only once. This CDR3 comprises 16 residues. CDR1 SGDLS and CDR2 YYNGEE come from the germline V gene. J lost 4 bases, V lost 0 bases, and 9 bases had no gene match. A remark on this clone: Its antigen is currently unknown.

The sequenced material came from PBMCs. The clonotype comes from a woman in her forties in good health and CMV-seropositive. The V call is TRBV9, the J call TRBJ2-5; 7 positions agree with TRBD1. As DNA, the CDR3 is TGTGCCAGCAGCGTAGGCAAGACAGGGATTGGAGAGACCCAGTACTTC. Translating gives CASSVGKTGIGETQYF.